This T cell receptor (beta chain) was recorded in a study of blood T cell repertoires in COVID-19. Looking at the study overall: Whether acute or convalescent, the COVID-19 samples came from the United States, Italy and Spain. In each case, the material was cDNA or gDNA derived from T cells, B-cell-depleted T cells, or PBMCs.

Original processing notes: Using reference gene primer amplification, nucleated cell counts were estimated. Profiled with immunoSEQ multiplex PCR; TCRdb holds only in-frame clones, not every one. Clonal size and the V and J genes are those of that table, whereas D and trimming came from the DNA. The table lists under 250,000 clones, about 83% of them singletons, with more than 4% in the top ten. CDR1 and CDR2 from the germline V gene are SGHRS and YFSETQ. The CDR3 totals 12 residues. V was cut by 0 bases and J by 3 bases, with 2 bases left in between. The chain has TRBV5-1 and TRBJ2-3; no clear D. The sequenced sample consisted of peripheral blood. The receptor was isolated from a man between 50 and 59 years old with acute or convalescent COVID-19. Here the CDR3 reads CASSLVTDTQYF. DNA for the CDR3: TGCGCCAGCAGCTTGGTAACAGATACGCAGTATTTT.